This TCR beta chain appears in the sequencing data of a study of shared clonotypes between healthy human individuals (TCRdb year 2020). For the study in its entirety: The cohort included three men and a couple of women between 18 and 49 years of age. For each donor, CD4 naive and CD4 memory were each run on three plates, CD8 naive on two plates, and CD8 memory on one plate. To estimate repertoire size and how much clonotypes are shared between individuals, the study performed deep sequencing of blood TCR repertoires from 4 to 6 healthy adults. Libraries were prepared and TCR repertoires were sequenced by different laboratories using diverse techniques, in order to increase sequencing depth and limit assay-specific biases. Leukapheresis yielded between about 0.85 and 10 billion PBMCs per donor. Beyond this particular receptor, the publication reports: The genetic and exposure-history diversity represented was limited by the small number of donors. Sharing across four donors was observed for about 5% of naive CD4, 3% to 4% of naive CD8, over 2% of memory CD4, and around 0.4% of memory CD8 clonotypes. Sampling was restricted to blood, and TCR repertoires in tissue are likely to differ from TCR repertoires in blood. Pairwise subsampling led to the expectation that sequencing depth would affect the degree of clonotype sharing among donors. Incomplete sequencing was indicated by rarefaction of sorted-subset datasets, despite the large sequencing depth. Compared with non-shared clonotypes, clonotypes shared by all four sorted-subset donors had higher generation probabilities. Naive subsets generally had larger estimated clonotype richness than memory subsets did.

For this clone: No cognate antigen has been identified for it. Base qualities are not at hand, and no much larger clone is one base apart.

Using the deep immunoSEQ assay, TCR CDR3 regions were amplified from genomic DNA by multiplex PCR. For each cell subset, the extracted genomic DNA was distributed evenly across all wells of several immunoSEQ 96-well plates, and each plate served as one replicate. Each replicate PCR for sorted subsets received approximately 220 ng genomic DNA, equal to about 30,000 T cell genomes. Purified libraries were measured with a Qubit 3.0 fluorometer, size-checked on a Bioanalyzer 2100, and measured again with the KAPA Library Quantification kit. Every immunoSEQ 96-well plate was sequenced on a separate single-read 150-cycle Illumina NextSeq 550 flow cell. As for how the authors treated the data: The immunoSEQ output contained only junctional sequences without quality scores, so filtering could not match that applied to full-length reads. To assign V/J genes and CDR3, sequences were annotated against IMGT germline references using PyIR, a Python wrapper for IgBLAST v1.9. Reads were filtered out if the reads had weak V/J assignments (E-value above 1e-6), no CDR3, stop codons, out-of-frame junctions, or ambiguous translated residues. V3J clonotypes were defined by identical inferred V gene, J gene, and CDR3 amino acid sequence. To compute the percentage overlap between repertoires, the number of shared unique clonotypes was divided by the size of the smaller repertoire. Three approaches were used to assess repertoire richness: RTK rarefaction, the Chao1 estimator, and Recon v2.1 estimates of unobserved clonotypes. Generation probabilities for all TCRbeta clonotypes obtained by the gDNA method from a handful of donors were computed using OLGA. Not all clones reach the TCRdb copy of this immuneACCESS table, which keeps in-frame sequences only. Checked studies attribute under half of the gap to unresolved V genes and leave the rest unexplained. D and trimming were read from the DNA, whereas the V and J calls and clone size are those reported in that table. Present in this sample are around 1.6 million clones, 95% to 99% of which were seen just once. The biggest ten clones account for 0.4% to 0.45% of the sample.

In the germline V gene, CDR1 corresponds to MRHNA and CDR2 to SNTAGT. The CDR3, from cysteine to phenylalanine, totals 14 residues. The retained sequence is limited to the CDR3, 42 bases, with the frame set at the first base. Cut back by 7 bases and 7 bases, the V and J ends lie 17 bases apart. The donors were healthy, HIV-negative adults who had no recently reported acute infections or vaccinations. Every donor was a Caucasian adult residing in Nashville, Tennessee, USA. CD4+ T cells were enriched by magnetic negative selection, after which naive cells were positively selected on CD45RA and the negative fraction was taken as the memory subset. Blood was collected by leukapheresis, and PBMCs were isolated by Ficoll-Histopaque density gradient centrifugation and then cryopreserved in liquid nitrogen vapor phase. Purity and quantity of every magnetically sorted T cell population were checked by analytical flow cytometry. From each sorted fraction, genomic DNA was isolated and quantified by UV absorbance on a Nanodrop 2000c.

This receptor was taken from a man aged 25-40 years in good health. Sample: naive CD4+ T cells sorted from blood. This specimen's cell subset or site label, interpreted: CD45RA+ positively selected. Recombination joined TRBV6-4 with TRBJ1-5, with the D gene uncertain. The DNA reads TGTGCCAGCATCATAATAGGTAGGAACCAGCCCCAGCATTTT. The encoded protein is CASIIIGRNQPQHF.